This T cell receptor (beta chain) was documented in a study of cytomegalovirus exposure and HLA in healthy donors. The PCR ran on 60 Vbeta and 13 Jbeta primers. Sequenced by immunoSEQ multiplex PCR; TCRdb stores in-frame clones only, minus some. The table records approximately 110,000 clones, about four fifths of them present only once. Germline V gives CDR1 MNHEY, CDR2 SMNVEV (reference sequence). V was cut by 4 bases and J by 9 bases, with 13 bases left in between. The CDR3 extends over 13 amino acids. The receptor comes from a woman between 55 and 75 years old in good health and CMV-seropositive. This chain uses TRBV27 with TRBJ2-1; D is perhaps TRBD2 (6 bases). Sequenced material: PBMCs. For the CDR3, the DNA is TGTGCCAGCAGTTACTACGGGGGTGCTGAGCAGTTCTTC. Translated, it gives CASSYYGGAEQFF.